This entry describes one T cell receptor beta chain. The antigen this receptor binds is unknown. Qualities for individual bases were not recorded, and no much larger clone is one base off. Healthy HIV-negative adults with no recently reported acute infections or vaccinations were included as donors. Every donor was a Caucasian adult residing in Nashville, Tennessee, USA. CD4+ T cells were enriched by magnetic negative selection; naive cells were then positively selected on CD45RA, and the negative fraction formed the memory subset. Blood was obtained by leukapheresis, after which PBMCs were separated by Ficoll-Histopaque density gradient centrifugation and cryopreserved in liquid nitrogen vapor phase. Analytical flow cytometry was used to check the purity and quantity of each magnetically sorted T cell population. From each sorted fraction, genomic DNA was isolated and quantified by UV absorbance on a Nanodrop 2000c.

The sample is drawn from a study of shared clonotypes between healthy human individuals (dated by TCRdb to the early 2020s). In the study overall: A few men and two women, aged 18 to 49 years, made up the cohort. Leukapheresis yielded between about 0.9 and 9 billion PBMCs per donor. To increase sequencing depth and limit assay-specific biases, different laboratories used diverse techniques to prepare libraries and sequence TCR repertoires. For each donor, CD4 naive and CD4 memory were each run on three plates, CD8 naive on two plates, and CD8 memory on one plate. The study deeply sequenced blood TCR repertoires of about 5 healthy adults to estimate repertoire size and the extent of clonotype sharing between individuals. Broad study findings and their caveats: Pairwise subsampling led to the expectation that sequencing depth would affect the degree of clonotype sharing among donors. Even with the large sequencing depth, rarefaction of the sorted-subset datasets indicated that sequencing was incomplete. Because the study included only a small number of donors, the genetic and exposure-history diversity represented was limited. Higher generation probabilities were observed for clonotypes shared by all four sorted-subset donors than for non-shared clonotypes. Sampling was restricted to blood, and TCR repertoires in tissues likely differ from the TCR repertoires found in blood. Naive subsets generally had larger estimated clonotype richness than memory subsets. When several donors were compared, the shared fraction of clonotypes was roughly 4.8% for naive CD4, less than 4% for naive CD8, roughly 2.5% for memory CD4, and less than 0.5% for memory CD8.

Measured from the cysteine to the phenylalanine, the CDR3 is 14 residues long. Kept here is only the CDR3 DNA, which spans 42 bases and is read in frame from base 1. Trimming takes 2 bases from V and 4 bases from J, and the germline ends sit 11 bases apart. The germline V gene encodes CDR1 LGHNA and CDR2 YNFKEQ. Using the deep immunoSEQ assay, multiplex PCR amplified TCR CDR3 regions from genomic DNA. Extracted genomic DNA from each cell subset was spread evenly across all wells of several immunoSEQ 96-well plates, with each plate serving as a replicate. For sorted subsets, about 200 ng genomic DNA, equal to about 30,000 T cell genomes, was loaded into each replicate PCR. Purified libraries were measured with a Qubit 3.0 fluorometer, size-checked on a Bioanalyzer 2100, and measured again with the KAPA Library Quantification kit. A separate single-read 150-cycle Illumina NextSeq 550 flow cell was used to sequence each immunoSEQ 96-well plate. In the paper's pipeline: Because the immunoSEQ output included only junctional sequences and no quality scores, the filtering could not be the same as the filtering used for full-length reads. To assign V/J genes and CDR3, sequences were annotated against IMGT germline references using PyIR, a Python wrapper for IgBLAST v1.9. Reads were removed for weak V/J assignments (E-value above 1e-6), missing CDR3, stop codons, out-of-frame junctions, or ambiguous translated residues. V3J clonotypes were defined as sequences sharing the same inferred V gene, J gene, and CDR3 amino acid sequence. To compute the percentage overlap between repertoires, the number of shared unique clonotypes was divided by the size of the smaller repertoire. Repertoire richness was assessed with RTK rarefaction, the Chao1 estimator, and Recon v2.1 estimates of unobserved clonotypes. For all TCRbeta clonotypes obtained by the gDNA method from several donors, generation probabilities were computed with OLGA. Here the immuneACCESS table is served through TCRdb, limited to in-frame sequences with V and J called. Missing clones are a known gap in these copies; in checked studies unresolved V genes cover under half, and the rest lacks a known reason. V and J calls and clone size are given by that table; D and trimming were obtained from the DNA. The sample table shows around 720,000 clones, and around three quarters are seen once. The ten most abundant clones make up around 2% of the sample.

The sample was memory CD4+ T cells sorted from blood. Taken with the paper, the label for cell subset or site translates to: CD45RA-negative fraction. The chain uses TRBV4-2 and TRBJ1-2, and perhaps TRBD1 as D gene, on 6 matching bases. This clonotype was obtained from a woman aged 25 to 39 in good health. CDR3 reads: CASSQTGIGYGYTF. At the DNA level, the sequence is TGTGCCAGCAGCCAAACAGGGATCGGCTATGGCTACACCTTC.